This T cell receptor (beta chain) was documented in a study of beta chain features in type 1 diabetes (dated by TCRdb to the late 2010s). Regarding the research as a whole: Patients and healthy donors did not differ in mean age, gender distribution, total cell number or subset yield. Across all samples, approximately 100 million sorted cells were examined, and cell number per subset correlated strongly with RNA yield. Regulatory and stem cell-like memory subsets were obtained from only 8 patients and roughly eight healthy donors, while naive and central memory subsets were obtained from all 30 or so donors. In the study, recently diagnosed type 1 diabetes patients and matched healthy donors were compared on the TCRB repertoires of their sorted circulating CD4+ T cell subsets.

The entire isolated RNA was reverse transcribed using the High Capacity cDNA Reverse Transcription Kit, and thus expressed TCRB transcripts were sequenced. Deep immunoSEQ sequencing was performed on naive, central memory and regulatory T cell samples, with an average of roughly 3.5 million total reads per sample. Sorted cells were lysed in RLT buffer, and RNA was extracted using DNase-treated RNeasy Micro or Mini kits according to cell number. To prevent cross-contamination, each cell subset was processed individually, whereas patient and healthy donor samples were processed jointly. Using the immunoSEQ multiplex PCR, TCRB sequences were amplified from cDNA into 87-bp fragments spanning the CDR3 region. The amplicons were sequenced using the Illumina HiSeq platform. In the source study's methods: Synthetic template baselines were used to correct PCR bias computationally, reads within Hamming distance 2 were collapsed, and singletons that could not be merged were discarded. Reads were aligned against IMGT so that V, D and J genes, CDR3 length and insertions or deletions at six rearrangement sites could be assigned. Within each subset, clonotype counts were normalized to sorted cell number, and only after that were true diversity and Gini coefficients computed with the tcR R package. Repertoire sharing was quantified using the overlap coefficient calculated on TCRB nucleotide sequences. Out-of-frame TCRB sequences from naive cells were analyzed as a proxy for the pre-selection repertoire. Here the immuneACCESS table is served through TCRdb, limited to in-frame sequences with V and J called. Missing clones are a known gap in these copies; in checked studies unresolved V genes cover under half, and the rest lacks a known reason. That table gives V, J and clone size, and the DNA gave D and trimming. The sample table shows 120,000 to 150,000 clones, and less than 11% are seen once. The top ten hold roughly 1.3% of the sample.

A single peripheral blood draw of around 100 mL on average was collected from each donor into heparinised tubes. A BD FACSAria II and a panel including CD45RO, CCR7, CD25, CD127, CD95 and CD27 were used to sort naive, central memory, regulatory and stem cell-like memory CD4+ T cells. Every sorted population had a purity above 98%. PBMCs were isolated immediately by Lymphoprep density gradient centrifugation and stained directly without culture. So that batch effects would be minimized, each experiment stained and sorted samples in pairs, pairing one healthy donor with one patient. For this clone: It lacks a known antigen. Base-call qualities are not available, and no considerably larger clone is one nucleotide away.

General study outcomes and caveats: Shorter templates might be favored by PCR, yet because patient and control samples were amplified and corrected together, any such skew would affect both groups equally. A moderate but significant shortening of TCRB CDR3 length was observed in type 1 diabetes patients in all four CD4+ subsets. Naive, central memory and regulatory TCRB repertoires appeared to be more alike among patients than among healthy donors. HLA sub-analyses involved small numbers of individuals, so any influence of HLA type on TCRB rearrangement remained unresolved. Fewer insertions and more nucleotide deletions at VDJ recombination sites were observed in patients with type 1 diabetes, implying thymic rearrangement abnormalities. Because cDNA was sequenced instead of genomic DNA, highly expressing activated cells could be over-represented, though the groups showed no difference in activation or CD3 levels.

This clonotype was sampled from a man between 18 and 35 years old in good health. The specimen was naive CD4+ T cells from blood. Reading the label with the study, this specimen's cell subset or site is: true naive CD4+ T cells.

The CDR3: CASSYFMQGNYEQYF. DNA sequence: TGTGCCAGCAGTTACTTTATGCAGGGCAACTACGAGCAGTACTTC. This chain joins TRBV6-5 to TRBJ2-7; the best D guess is TRBD1, with 5 bases matching. V is clipped by 1 base and J by 3 bases, and the sequence between their germline boundaries is 13 bases long. The CDR3 runs 15 residues from the cysteine to the phenylalanine. CDR3 DNA is the only sequence kept; it has 45 bases, read in frame from the first base. CDR1 and CDR2 are drawn from the germline V gene: MNHEY, SVGAGI.